Presented here are 14 T cell receptor beta chains from one specimen sequenced in a study of Graves' ophthalmopathy and Graves' hyperthyroidism. Amplifying from RNA transcripts, the study obtained TCR beta CDR3 regions. After a first-round RT-PCR with HTBI primers, a second-round multiplex PCR was run. TCRdb reanalysed the multiplex PCR reads using MiXCR and keeps one entry per CDR3 protein. The repertoire consists of roughly 39,000 distinct CDR3 sequences, with approximately 50% occurring once and the leading ten covering approximately 25%. The sequencing input was peripheral blood. Receptor source: an adult woman with stable Graves' hyperthyroidism.

The CDR3 region has the DNA TGTGCCAGCGCGACAGGGAGTGCGCAAGCTAACTATGGCTACACCTTC. Encoded protein: CASATGSAQANYGYTF. The genes are TRBV19 and TRBJ1-2; 7 nucleotides line up with TRBD1. The CDR3 length is 16 residues. Trimming removed 9 bases from V and 0 bases from J; junction bases left unmatched: 13. Germline CDR1 and CDR2: LNHDA and SQIVND (reference sequence).

The chain is built from TRBV20-1 and TRBJ2-7; 13 positions match TRBD2. The CDR3 has 15 residues. Unmatched junction bases numbered 5, after V lost 2 bases and J lost 4 bases. Germline CDR1 reads DFQATT; CDR2 reads SNEGSKA (reference sequence). The CDR3 sequence is CSARSGLAGAYEQYF. DNA for the CDR3: TGCAGTGCTAGATCCGGACTAGCGGGGGCATACGAGCAGTACTTC.

With regard to this clonotype: An end of the junction does not agree with germline; a read error may underlie this. The V call is TRBV10-3, the J call TRBJ2-7; 13 bases are shared with TRBD2. The CDR3 extends over 15 amino acids. Germline lookup yields CDR1 ENHRY and CDR2 SYGVKD. The CDR3 protein is CAISAGLAGVGEQYF. Written as DNA, the CDR3 is TGTGCCATCAGTGCCGGACTAGCGGGAGTAGGGGAGCAGTACTTT.

This clonotype came up many times. This chain connects TRBV19 to TRBJ1-5; D remains ambiguous. The CDR3 runs to 13 residues. Trimming removed 3 bases at V and 2 bases at J, with 5 bases between. Germline V gene data show CDR1 as LNHDA and CDR2 as SQIVND (reference sequence). The CDR3 sequence is CASSILGNQPQHF. In DNA, the CDR3 is TGTGCCAGTAGTATTCTCGGCAATCAGCCCCAGCATTTT. Supplemented by reference TRBV19 and TRBJ1-5, the full variable domain reads DGGITQSPKYLFRKEGQNVTLSCEQNLNHDAMYWYRQDPGQGLRLIYYSQIVNDFQKGDIAEGYSVSREKKESFPLTVTSAQKNPTAFYLCASSILGNQPQHFGDGTRLSIL.

J is TRBJ1-1 and V is TRBV29-1, with D possibly TRBD1 on 5 matching bases. Germline V gives CDR1 SQVTM, CDR2 ANQGSEA. CDR3 length: 13 amino acids. The V end was cut by 8 bases, the J end by 0 bases, with 13 bases between. CDR3 in amino acids: CSLEGRVNTEAFF. CDR3 sequence (DNA): TGCAGCTTAGAGGGCAGGGTGAACACTGAAGCTTTCTTT.

This clonotype was counted at least ten times. The V gene is TRBV24-1, the J gene TRBJ2-7; TRBD1 might be the D (6 bases). Germline V gene lookup returns CDR1 KGHDR and CDR2 SFDVKD. Trimming removed 1 base at V and 4 bases at J, with 13 bases between. The CDR3 sequence is 15 residues long. CDR3 coding DNA: TGTGCCACCAGTGATTTCTCGACAGGTAAATACGAGCAGTACTTC. Its translation is CATSDFSTGKYEQYF.

This clonotype was picked up many times. The chain carries TRBV20-1 and TRBJ2-5, with 8 positions matching TRBD1. This CDR3 is 9 amino acids long. Per germline, CDR1 DFQATT and CDR2 SNEGSKA (reference sequence). Trimming cost V 5 bases and J 12 bases; bases outside gene matches: 2. CDR3 loop: CSASGQEYF. CDR3 coding DNA: TGCAGTGCTTCGGGACAGGAGTACTTC.

This chain joins TRBV7-9 and TRBJ2-5; D perhaps matches TRBD1 (7 bases). The germline CDR1 and CDR2 sequences are SEHNR and FQNEAQ (reference sequence). The CDR3 loop spans 14 amino acids. V was trimmed by 5 bases and J by 7 bases, leaving 17 bases between them. CDR3 loop: CASSQDYRGGTQYF. The CDR3 DNA follows: TGTGCCAGCAGCCAAGATTACAGGGGAGGGACCCAGTACTTC.

This clonotype was seen repeatedly, ten times or more. This chain connects TRBV30 to TRBJ1-3, with unresolved D. CDR1 GTSNPN and CDR2 SVGIG come from the germline V gene (reference sequence). This CDR3 region has 14 residues. The V gene lost 2 bases and the J gene lost 0 bases, with 8 bases spanning the gap. The CDR3 region is CAWSPGLSGNTIYF. For the CDR3, the DNA is TGTGCCTGGAGTCCGGGCCTCTCTGGAAACACCATATATTTT. The full variable domain, rest sourced from reference TRBV30 and TRBJ1-3, is SQTIHQWPATLVQPVGSPLSLECTVEGTSNPNLYWYRQAAGRGLQLLFYSVGIGQISSEVPQNLSASRPQDRQFILSSKKLLLSDSGFYLCAWSPGLSGNTIYFGEGSWLTVV.

The chain combines TRBV10-3 with TRBJ1-1; the D is unclear. Trimming stripped 8 bases from V and 2 bases from J, with 15 bases between. This CDR3 is built from 14 residues. CDR1 and CDR2 from the germline V gene are ENHRY and SYGVKD. The CDR3 loop is CAIGVGFSNTEAFF. CDR3 nucleotide sequence: TGTGCCATCGGAGTGGGGTTCAGCAACACTGAAGCTTTCTTT.

V gene TRBV29-1 combines with J gene TRBJ1-5; 7 bases match TRBD1. The germline V gene has CDR1 SQVTM and CDR2 ANQGSEA. There are 14 residues in the CDR3. V gave up 6 bases and J gave up 0 bases; unmatched junction bases: 5. CDR3 coding DNA: TGCAGCGTCGGGACAGATTATAGCAATCAGCCCCAGCATTTT. Its protein product is CSVGTDYSNQPQHF.

This clonotype was detected many times. The chain links TRBV7-3 to TRBJ2-7; 10 bases are shared with TRBD2. Trimming took 5 bases from V and 3 from J; bases not matched to a gene: 10. Germline V CDR1 and CDR2: SGHTA, FQGTGA. The CDR3 runs to 16 residues. For the CDR3, the DNA is TGTGCCAGCAGCCCAACCGCGGGACTAGCGTACTACGAGCAGTACTTC. Protein sequence: CASSPTAGLAYYEQYF.

This clonotype was seen repeatedly, ten times or more. The V and J genes are TRBV6-5 and TRBJ1-2; TRBD1 might be the D (5 bases). V lost 6 bases and J lost 9, with 14 bases in between. Germline V lookup: CDR1 MNHEY, CDR2 SVGAGI. The CDR3 totals 12 residues. The CDR3, as DNA: TGTGCCAGCAGAGAGAATAGGGGAAGCTACACCTTC. Translating it yields CASRENRGSYTF.

The sample holds many counts of this clonotype. The rearrangement uses TRBV5-8 and TRBJ1-1; D not certain. Trimming cost V 7 bases and J 0 bases, with 13 bases left between them. The length of the CDR3 is 14 residues. Per germline, CDR1 SGHTS and CDR2 YDEGEE. The CDR3 region has the DNA TGTGCCAGCCACCGCGGGGTCATGAACACTGAAGCTTTCTTT. Protein: CASHRGVMNTEAFF.